The 23 T cell receptor beta chains given below trace back to one sample, sequenced in a study of control samples from healthy donors and cancer patients. The assay was immunoSEQ multiplex PCR, and TCRdb's table has in-frame clones only and misses some. The repertoire holds about 130,000 clones, with more than 80% as singletons. Sequenced sample: blood. The receptor source for this set is a man between 18 and 29 years old in good health.

The J gene is TRBJ2-2, the V gene TRBV6-6, with 7 positions matching TRBD2. The CDR3 runs 16 residues. Germline CDR1 and CDR2: MNHNY and SVGAGI (reference sequence). With V trimmed by 2 bases and J by 4 bases, 7 bases remained unmatched. The CDR3 spells CASSYPAGRVTGELFF. The CDR3 coding sequence is TGTGCCAGCAGTTACCCGGCAGGGAGGGTCACCGGGGAGCTGTTTTTT.

The chain recombines TRBV11-2 with TRBJ1-1; a possible D gene is TRBD1 (5 bases). The CDR3 sequence is 16 residues long. Trimming cost V 5 bases and J 1 base, with 17 bases left between them. Germline CDR1 and CDR2: SGHAT and FQNNGV. The CDR3 loop is CASSPSGGRANTEAFF. CDR3 in DNA: TGTGCCAGCAGCCCGAGCGGGGGTCGGGCGAACACTGAAGCTTTCTTT.

The rearrangement uses TRBV7-9 and TRBJ2-3; a weak D match, TRBD1 (5 bases). The ends were cut back, 5 bases at V and 1 base at J, with 13 bases in the middle. The length of the CDR3 is 15 residues. Germline V gene data show CDR1 as SEHNR and CDR2 as FQNEAQ (reference sequence). This CDR3 reads CASSIQEVRTDTQYF. The CDR3 nucleotides read TGTGCCAGCAGCATACAGGAAGTCCGCACAGATACGCAGTATTTT. Looking up the rest from reference TRBV7-9 and TRBJ2-3 gives the full variable domain: DTGVSQNPRHKITKRGQNVTFRCDPISEHNRLYWYRQTLGQGPEFLTYFQNEAQLEKSRLLSDRFSAERPKGSFSTLEIQRTEQGDSAMYLCASSIQEVRTDTQYFGPGTRLTVL.

This chain connects TRBV28 to TRBJ1-4, with 9 bases that match TRBD1. Germline V CDR1 and CDR2: MDHEN, SYDVKM. V was pared by 4 bases and J by 0 bases, with 12 bases of the junction left unmatched. The CDR3 extends over 19 amino acids. The CDR3 spells CASSSPTTGGPATNEKLFF. In nucleotides, the CDR3 is TGTGCCAGCAGTTCCCCCACAACAGGGGGCCCTGCAACTAATGAAAAACTGTTTTTT.

The genes are TRBV9 and TRBJ2-7, with a tentative D call TRBD2 (7 bases). Trimming removed 4 bases at V and 4 bases at J, with 18 bases between. The length of the CDR3 is 15 residues. Germline values: CDR1 SGDLS, CDR2 YYNGEE. DNA of the CDR3: TGTGCCAGCAGCTCAGAGGGGGGGATCGGGTACGAGCAGTACTTC. Translation: CASSSEGGIGYEQYF.

V gene TRBV7-2 combines with J gene TRBJ2-1; 9 nucleotides line up with TRBD2. The CDR3 has 16 amino acids. Germline-derived CDR1 and CDR2 are SGHTA and FQGNSA. The J segment lost 7 bases and the V segment lost 4 bases, leaving 11 bases of the junction unmatched. The CDR3 DNA reads TGTGCCAGCAGCTCCTTTGGCGGGGGGGCTTGGAATGAGCAGTTCTTC. Translating it yields CASSSFGGGAWNEQFF.

The rearrangement uses TRBV6-5 and TRBJ1-6; D may be TRBD1 (5 bases). The CDR3 totals 13 residues. CDR1 and CDR2 (germline): MNHEY, SVGAGI. V was pared by 5 bases and J by 7 bases, with 9 bases between. CDR3 coding DNA: TGTGCCAGCAGTCCCAGGGACAATTCACCCCTCCACTTT. It specifies CASSPRDNSPLHF.

This clone was picked up one time. V gene TRBV10-3 combines with J gene TRBJ1-2, with D uncertain. From germline, CDR1 is ENHRY and CDR2 SYGVKD. The CDR3 is 13 residues long. V lost 4 bases and J 8 bases, leaving 14 bases between the germline ends. CDR3 region: CAISVRESEGYTF. The CDR3 coding sequence is TGTGCCATCAGTGTAAGGGAGTCTGAGGGCTACACCTTC.

Of note for this clone: At one end, the junction sequence differs from germline, possibly due to a read error. The chain recombines TRBV3-1 (or the pseudogene TRBV3-2) with TRBJ1-1; no reliable D call. The CDR3 runs 15 residues. Germline CDR1 LGHDT, CDR2 YNNKEL (reference sequence). The CDR3 here is CASSQYPGDHTDAFF. CDR3 sequence (DNA): TGTGCCAGCAGCCAATATCCGGGAGATCACACTGACGCTTTCTTT.

The chain uses TRBV4-3 and TRBJ2-5; 10 bases are a match to TRBD2. V lost 0 bases to trimming and J lost 4 bases; unmatched junction nucleotides: 8. CDR1 and CDR2 (germline): LGHNA, YSLEER. The CDR3 runs 17 residues. The CDR3 sequence is CASSQDPAGGGGETQYF. The CDR3 nucleotides are TGCGCCAGCAGCCAAGATCCAGCGGGAGGGGGGGGAGAGACCCAGTACTTC.

The table lists this clone with a count of one. The chain has TRBV10-1 and TRBJ2-7; 10 nucleotides match TRBD2. This CDR3 contains 15 residues. Germline V CDR1 and CDR2: WNHNN, SYGVQD (reference sequence). The V gene end was trimmed by 6 bases and the J gene end by 1 base; junction bases not matched to a gene: 6. CDR3 nucleotide sequence: TGCGCCAGCAGCTCACGGACTAGCGGTTCCTACGAGCAGTACTTC. Translated, it gives CASSSRTSGSYEQYF.

This chain uses TRBV9 with TRBJ2-1; maybe TRBD2 (6 bases). Trimming cost V 0 bases and J 5 bases, with 21 bases left between them. The germline CDR1 and CDR2 sequences are SGDLS and YYNGEE. The CDR3 covers 18 residues. The CDR3 coding sequence is TGTGCCAGCAGCGTAGCTGGGGGTGTGATAGCGGAAAACAATGAGCAGTTCTTC. It is translated as CASSVAGGVIAENNEQFF. The full variable domain, completed using reference TRBV9 and TRBJ2-1, is DSGVTQTPKHLITATGQRVTLRCSPRSGDLSVYWYQQSLDQGLQFLIQYYNGEERAKGNILERFSAQQFPDLHSELNLSSLELGDSALYFCASSVAGGVIAENNEQFFGPGTRLTVL.

The chain carries TRBV5-5 and TRBJ1-5, with D unclear. The CDR3 has 15 amino acids. Trimming cost V 0 bases and J 0 bases, with 7 bases left between them. Germline assignment: CDR1 SGHKS and CDR2 YYEKEE (reference sequence). The CDR3 DNA reads TGTGCCAGCAGCTTGGCGGGTAATAGCAATCAGCCCCAGCATTTT. This encodes CASSLAGNSNQPQHF.

J is TRBJ2-3 and V is TRBV19; 10 bases map to TRBD1. Germline V lookup: CDR1 LNHDA, CDR2 SQIVND (reference sequence). This CDR3 is 14 amino acids long. J lost 4 bases, V lost 5 bases, and 3 bases had no gene match. This chain's CDR3 is CASSPGTGADTQYF. The CDR3 DNA follows: TGTGCCAGTAGTCCCGGGACAGGGGCAGATACGCAGTATTTT.

The CDR3: CASSLLAGKGNEQFF. For the CDR3, the DNA is TGTGCCAGCAGTTTACTAGCGGGAAAGGGTAATGAGCAGTTCTTC. The chain has TRBV27 and TRBJ2-1, with TRBD2 matching over 9 bases. Trimming cost V 2 bases and J 7 bases; bases outside gene matches: 6. Per the germline V gene, CDR1 is MNHEY and CDR2 is SMNVEV (reference sequence). The CDR3 has 15 amino acids.

This clone was counted once. The genes are TRBV19 and TRBJ1-5, with unresolved D. The CDR3 length is 15 residues. The V gene's germline CDR1 is LNHDA and CDR2 SQIVND (reference sequence). V shed 1 base and J shed 3 bases, with 10 bases lying between them. The CDR3 bases are TGTGCCAGTAGTATAGGCAGCGGTCACAATCAGCCCCAGCATTTT. This encodes CASSIGSGHNQPQHF. The whole variable domain, remainder taken from reference TRBV19 and TRBJ1-5, is DGGITQSPKYLFRKEGQNVTLSCEQNLNHDAMYWYRQDPGQGLRLIYYSQIVNDFQKGDIAEGYSVSREKKESFPLTVTSAQKNPTAFYLCASSIGSGHNQPQHFGDGTRLSIL.

The chain is built from TRBV7-2 and TRBJ2-7, with 7 bases aligning to TRBD2. V lost 7 bases to trimming and J lost 1 base; unmatched junction nucleotides: 7. Germline V CDR1 and CDR2: SGHTA, FQGNSA. The CDR3 runs 14 residues. This CDR3 reads CASTWGGGSYEQYV. The CDR3 bases are TGTGCCAGCACCTGGGGCGGGGGTTCCTACGAGCAGTACGTC.

This chain links TRBV3-1 (or the pseudogene TRBV3-2) with TRBJ2-1; tentative D call: TRBD1 (8 bases). V dropped 4 bases and J dropped 7 bases, with 17 bases sitting between them. The CDR3 has 15 residues. The germline gives CDR1 LGHDT, CDR2 YNNKEL (reference sequence). The CDR3 coding sequence is TGTGCCAGCAGCCCAGGACAGGGACTATCGAATGAGCAGTTCTTC. This translates into CASSPGQGLSNEQFF.

This clone was observed a single time. V gene TRBV12-3 or TRBV12-4 combines with J gene TRBJ1-1, with D possibly being TRBD1 (5 bases). Trimming stripped 0 bases from V and 6 bases from J, with 8 bases between. The CDR3 covers 13 residues. The CDR3 sequence is CASSLAVGAEAFF. The CDR3 bases are TGTGCCAGCAGTTTAGCAGTGGGGGCTGAAGCTTTCTTT.

The chain uses TRBV19 and TRBJ1-2; 7 bases map to TRBD1. Germline V gene sequence: CDR1 LNHDA, CDR2 SQIVND (reference sequence). J was trimmed by 3 bases and V by 5 bases; bases with no gene match: 9. CDR3 length: 15 residues. DNA for the CDR3: TGTGCCAGTAGTCACGAGACAGGGCACTACTATGGCTACACCTTC. Translation gives CASSHETGHYYGYTF.

This sequence joins TRBV4-1 and TRBJ1-4, with D unclear. The CDR3 is 15 residues long. Germline V gene sequence: CDR1 MGHRA, CDR2 YSYEKL. V gave up 2 bases and J gave up 9 bases, with 16 bases separating them. The CDR3 region is CASSQPREKKQKLFF. CDR3 bases: TGCGCCAGCAGCCAACCTAGGGAAAAGAAACAAAAACTGTTTTTT.

This chain connects TRBV28 to TRBJ2-5; maybe TRBD1 (6 bases). Germline V gene lookup returns CDR1 MDHEN and CDR2 SYDVKM. The V gene lost 6 bases and the J gene lost 1 base, with 15 bases spanning the gap. The CDR3 consists of 15 residues. The CDR3 nucleotides are TGTGCCAGCAGCCTCGTGGGACACCTCCAAGAGACCCAGTACTTC. It is translated as CASSLVGHLQETQYF.

This clone was recorded once. The chain recombines TRBV7-3 with TRBJ2-1; tentative D call: TRBD1 (5 bases). V was trimmed by 5 bases and J by 4 bases, leaving 9 bases between them. Germline V gene data show CDR1 as SGHTA and CDR2 as FQGTGA. The CDR3 has 13 amino acids. CDR3 residues: CASSEQVYNEQFF. The CDR3 DNA follows: TGTGCCAGCAGCGAACAGGTTTACAATGAGCAGTTCTTC.